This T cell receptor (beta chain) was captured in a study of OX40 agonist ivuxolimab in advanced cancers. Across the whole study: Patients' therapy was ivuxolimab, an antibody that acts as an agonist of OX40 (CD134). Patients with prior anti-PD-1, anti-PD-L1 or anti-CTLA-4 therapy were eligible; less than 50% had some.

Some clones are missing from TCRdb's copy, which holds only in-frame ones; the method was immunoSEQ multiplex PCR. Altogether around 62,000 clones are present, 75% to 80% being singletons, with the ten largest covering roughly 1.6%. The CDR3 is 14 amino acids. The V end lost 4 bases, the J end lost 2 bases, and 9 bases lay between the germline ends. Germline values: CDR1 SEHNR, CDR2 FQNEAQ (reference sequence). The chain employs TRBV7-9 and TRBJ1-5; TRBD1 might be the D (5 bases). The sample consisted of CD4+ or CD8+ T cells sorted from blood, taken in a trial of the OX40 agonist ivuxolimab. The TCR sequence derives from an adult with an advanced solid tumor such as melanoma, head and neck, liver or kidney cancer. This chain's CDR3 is CASSSTGGNQPQHF. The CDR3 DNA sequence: TGTGCCAGCAGCTCCACGGGGGGCAATCAGCCCCAGCATTTT.